One and the same sample provided the 16 T cell receptor beta chains below, sequenced in a study of shared clonotypes between healthy human individuals. Libraries were prepared by immunoSEQ multiplex PCR; TCRdb keeps only in-frame clonotypes and omits some of them. The table lists fewer than 400,000 clones, 74% of them singletons. Sequencing was done on a sample of memory CD4+ T cells sorted from blood. Specified subset: CD45RA-negative fraction. The receptors shown here come from a man aged 30 to 39 in good health.

The chain carries TRBV2 and TRBJ2-5; 15 nucleotides match TRBD2. The CDR3 covers 16 residues. V shed 3 bases and J 5 bases; nucleotides not matched to a gene: 4. The germline V gene has CDR1 SNHLY and CDR2 FYNNEI. The CDR3 is CASSDAGTSGRETQYF. DNA for the CDR3: TGTGCCAGCAGTGACGCCGGGACTAGCGGGAGGGAGACCCAGTACTTC.

The chain has TRBV28 and TRBJ2-5, with TRBD1 matching 9 bases. CDR3 size: 16 residues. Germline CDR1 MDHEN, CDR2 SYDVKM. Trimming removed 5 bases from V and 4 bases from J; junction bases left unmatched: 11. The CDR3 loop is CASSPLGQGRVETQYF. CDR3 nucleotide sequence: TGTGCCAGCAGTCCCTTGGGACAGGGTAGAGTAGAGACCCAGTACTTC.

This clone was seen a few times. CDR3 coding DNA: TGTGCCAGCCGATTACAGGGGAGTCCTTTTTTAGGAGGCTACACCTTC. It translates to CASRLQGSPFLGGYTF. The V and J genes are TRBV2 and TRBJ1-2, with TRBD1 matching 7 bases. The CDR3 runs to 16 residues. The germline CDR1 and CDR2 sequences are SNHLY and FYNNEI. With 8 bases clipped from V and 8 bases from J, the junction kept 20 bases outside the gene matches.

The rearrangement links TRBV6-5 to TRBJ1-1, with D maybe TRBD1 (5 bases). Per germline, CDR1 MNHEY and CDR2 SVGAGI. V lost 5 bases and J lost 11, with 18 bases in between. The CDR3 has 13 amino acids. DNA of the CDR3: TGTGCCAGCAGTAAACCTGGGGGGTCCGACGCTTTCTTT. This translates into CASSKPGGSDAFF.

In this sample, this clone turned up once. The chain carries TRBV7-8 and TRBJ2-7, with D unclear. This CDR3 region has 13 residues. Germline V gene data show CDR1 as SGHVS and CDR2 as FQNEAQ. The germline V and J ends were trimmed by 2 bases and 3 bases, with 8 bases remaining between them. The CDR3 spells CASSLRHNYEQYF. For the CDR3, the DNA is TGTGCCAGCAGCTTAAGGCACAACTACGAGCAGTACTTC.

The chain uses TRBV2 and TRBJ1-6; D perhaps matches TRBD1 (6 bases). In germline, CDR1 is SNHLY, CDR2 FYNNEI. CDR3 length: 14 residues. V was clipped by 5 bases and J by 9 bases, with 14 bases between them. The CDR3: CASSTTGYGSPLHF. CDR3 DNA sequence: TGTGCCAGCAGTACTACAGGGTACGGTTCACCCCTCCACTTT.

The chain joins TRBV5-1 to TRBJ2-3; D tentatively reads TRBD1 or TRBD2 (5 bases each). The germline CDR1 and CDR2 sequences are SGHRS and YFSETQ. V lost 4 bases and J 0 bases, leaving 12 bases between the germline ends. This CDR3 comprises 15 residues. CDR3 residues: CASSQTGRSTDTQYF. The CDR3 coding sequence is TGCGCCAGCAGCCAGACGGGACGGAGCACAGATACGCAGTATTTT.

The rearrangement links TRBV14 to TRBJ2-7, with TRBD2 as a possible D gene (6 bases). Trimming stripped 5 bases from V and 2 bases from J, with 16 bases between. The CDR3 covers 15 residues. The V gene's germline CDR1 is SGHDN and CDR2 FVKESK. This CDR3 reads CASSSWGLLAYEQYF. Here the CDR3 DNA reads TGTGCCAGCAGCTCGTGGGGACTGCTAGCCTACGAGCAGTACTTC. Supplemented by reference TRBV14 and TRBJ2-7, the full variable domain reads EAGVTQFPSHSVIEKGQTVTLRCDPISGHDNLYWYRRVMGKEIKFLLHFVKESKQDESGMPNNRFLAERTGGTYSTLKVQPAELEDSGVYFCASSSWGLLAYEQYFGPGTRLTVT.

This clone was counted between two and nine times. The V gene is TRBV28, the J gene TRBJ1-3; TRBD1 might be the D (5 bases). The germline V gene has CDR1 MDHEN and CDR2 SYDVKM. Trimming removed 2 bases from V and 4 bases from J, with 12 bases in between. The CDR3 is made up of 15 amino acids. Here the CDR3 reads CASSLGGVEGNTIYF. The CDR3 coding sequence is TGTGCCAGCAGTTTAGGAGGGGTGGAAGGAAACACCATATATTTT.

The J gene is TRBJ1-1, the V gene TRBV11-2; D is undetermined. Trimming removed 2 bases from V and 4 bases from J, with 17 bases in between. Per the germline V gene, CDR1 is SGHAT and CDR2 is FQNNGV. The length of the CDR3 is 16 residues. This chain's CDR3 is CASSLPARSLGTEAFF. The CDR3 DNA follows: TGTGCCAGCAGCTTACCCGCTCGATCCCTTGGCACTGAAGCTTTCTTT.

The V gene is TRBV7-8, the J gene TRBJ2-7; 7 bases are shared with TRBD2. The CDR3 runs to 15 residues. The V gene end was trimmed by 2 bases and the J gene end by 1 base; junction bases not matched to a gene: 5. Germline V lookup: CDR1 SGHVS, CDR2 FQNEAQ. CDR3 coding DNA: TGTGCCAGCAGCTTACGGCGGGAGCGTTCCTACGAGCAGTACTTC. Translating gives CASSLRRERSYEQYF.

CDR3 sequence (DNA): TGTGCCAGCAGCTCTCGGGACTCGTACAATGAGCAGTTCTTC. Its translation: CASSSRDSYNEQFF. V gene TRBV11-3 combines with J gene TRBJ2-1; the D gene is possibly TRBD2 (6 bases). Germline V gene data show CDR1 as SGHNT and CDR2 as YENEEA. Trimming took off 4 bases at V and 4 bases at J, with 11 bases between the two ends. This CDR3 contains 14 residues.

This rearrangement joins TRBV6-6 to TRBJ2-7, with no clear D. Germline loops: CDR1 MNHNY, CDR2 SVGAGI (reference sequence). CDR3 length: 15 amino acids. V shed 0 bases and J shed 3 bases, with 12 bases lying between them. CDR3 coding DNA: TGTGCCAGCAGTTACTCGGCGTATTACAGCTACGAGCAGTACTTC. It translates to CASSYSAYYSYEQYF.

This rearrangement joins TRBV6-1 to TRBJ1-1; no definite D call. Germline loops: CDR1 MNHNS, CDR2 SASEGT. V was clipped by 3 bases and J by 4 bases, with 6 bases between them. The CDR3 sequence is 12 residues long. DNA of the CDR3: TGTGCCAGCAGTGACAGATTCACTGAAGCTTTCTTT. Residues: CASSDRFTEAFF.

Worth noting for this clone: The sample carries other DNA sequences with the same CDR3. CDR3 DNA sequence: TGCAGCGTTGGCTATAGCAATCAGCCCCAGCATTTT. Protein sequence: CSVGYSNQPQHF. This chain connects TRBV29-1 to TRBJ1-5; D is ambiguous. Germline V gene data show CDR1 as SQVTM and CDR2 as ANQGSEA. The CDR3 totals 12 residues. V lost 4 bases and J lost 0, with 4 bases in between.

The V call is TRBV7-2, the J call TRBJ2-1, with 12 positions matching TRBD2. This CDR3 is built from 17 residues. Per the germline V gene, CDR1 is SGHTA and CDR2 is FQGNSA. J was trimmed by 9 bases and V by 5 bases; bases with no gene match: 14. The DNA for the CDR3 is TGTGCCAGCAGCCGTGATCGGACTAGCGGGAAAATGGGTGAGCAGTTCTTC. Translation gives CASSRDRTSGKMGEQFF.